This T cell receptor beta chain appears in the sequencing data of a study of post-analysis software for immune sequencing data (dated by TCRdb to 2014 to 2015). About the full investigation: Disease courses on record covered relapsing-remitting, secondary progressive and progressive-relapsing multiple sclerosis, though some patients had no subtype annotation. The patient repertoires were compared against about 10 previously published healthy control repertoires obtained from donors aged about 6 to 28 years. A subset of samples was prepared in parallel using single-end sample barcoding, then pooled and co-amplified after Illumina adapter ligation.

Libraries were constructed by PCR. Sequencing relied on an Illumina HiSeq 2500. To reduce PCR and sequencing biases, unique molecular identifiers were built into the TCR beta cDNA libraries. About 500,000 cDNA molecules were obtained for every 1 to 10 million input T cells, so each molecule roughly corresponded to one T cell. The same protocol used for the earlier healthy control dataset was applied to prepare and sequence the patient libraries. Within a given batch, samples were prepared together, multiplexed and sequenced on the same HiSeq lane. Regarding the original processing steps: Raw barcoded reads were processed with MIGEC, and single-read molecular identifier groups were discarded before consensus assembly and CDR3 extraction. VDJtools was used for post-analysis of the clonotype tables, and diversity was normalized by down-sampling every dataset to the size of the smallest sample. In repertoire overlap clustering, CDR3 amino acid sequences, but not nucleotide sequences, were matched to correct batch-related cross-sample contamination. The public reads were reanalyzed by TCRdb: fastp trimming at Q25, MiXCR alignment, in-frame beta chains only. Merged by CDR3 protein, the rows form single entries marked with the most common genes and DNA. These V and J calls are TCRdb output, not the study's own analysis. The sample table holds around 770,000 distinct CDR3 sequences, of which around 42% were seen once. The leading ten clones occupy roughly 4.4% of the sample.

General findings and caveats noted by the study authors: Significantly lower normalized Chao1 diversity was found in multiple sclerosis patients than in controls, suggesting substantial peripheral T-cell clonal expansion. The multiple sclerosis patient group was slightly younger than the control group. A handful of TRBV segments, including TRBV5-6, TRBV5-1 and TRBV20-1, were significantly more frequent in patients than controls. Strong co-clustering of samples prepared in the same batch was shown by direct clustering with F measure, prompting a batch-effect correction.

Including cysteine and phenylalanine, the CDR3 has 15 amino acids. Only the CDR3 region is kept as DNA, spanning 45 bases read in frame from base 1. Trimming takes 6 bases off V and 3 bases off J; junction bases not matched to a gene: 9. Of note for this clonotype: Its antigen is still unknown. No base quality values were provided; no much bigger clone lies one nucleotide off.

TCR beta repertoires were profiled from peripheral blood of 13 young patients with multiple sclerosis to demonstrate the VDJtools post-analysis software. The multiple sclerosis patients were children and adolescents between 6 and 15 years of age. The clonotype was recovered from a girl between 10 and 17 years old with multiple sclerosis. The sample was blood. The sequence joins TRBV12-3 or TRBV12-4 to TRBJ2-3, with 7 bases matching TRBD1. The CDR3 protein sequence reads: CASRKWTGITDTQYF. At the DNA level, the sequence is TGTGCCAGCAGGAAATGGACAGGAATAACAGATACGCAGTATTTT.